There are a few counts of the clone carrying this T cell receptor beta chain. Antigen specificity is unknown. The entry originates in a study of identical twins. V shed 7 bases, J shed 11 bases, and the junction held 13 bases outside the gene matches. CDR3 size: 14 residues. CDR1 is ENHRY and CDR2 is SYGVKD in the germline V gene. TCRdb processed the 5' RACE reads anew with MiXCR; each CDR3 protein has one entry. The sample holds roughly 1.6 million distinct CDR3 sequences; about 32% are singletons and the top ten take about 0.25%. Whole-study results and caveats: Modelling approaches yielded underestimates of out-of-frame TCR alpha sharing between monozygotic twins.

The receptor comes from a newborn girl in good health. The chain combines TRBV10-3 with TRBJ2-5, with 10 bases lining up with TRBD1. Sequences were obtained from cord blood. The CDR3 is CAINSGTGAGEQYF. CDR3 DNA: TGTGCCATCAATTCCGGGACAGGGGCAGGAGAGCAGTACTTC.